Included here is one T cell receptor (beta chain) sequence, with context. This record belongs to a study of blood T cell repertoires in COVID-19. For the study at large: Collection of acute and convalescent COVID-19 samples took place in the United States, Italy and Spain. The cDNA or gDNA used as material had been derived from T cells, B-cell-depleted T cells, or PBMCs.

Original handling: Cell counts per sample came from amplifying reference gene primers. TCRdb's copy holds only in-frame clones and misses some; the assay was immunoSEQ multiplex PCR. That table furnishes V, J and clone size, whereas the DNA furnished D and trimming. The data show a few hundred thousand clones, roughly 86% seen once. Germline loops: CDR1 SGHTA, CDR2 FQGNSA. Losses at the gene ends were 3 bases for V and 5 bases for J; bases not matched to a gene: 11. The CDR3 consists of 17 residues. Sequenced input: peripheral blood. This receptor was obtained from a man between 60 and 75 years old with acute or convalescent COVID-19. This sequence joins TRBV7-2 and TRBJ2-2, with 8 bases lining up with TRBD1. CDR3 in amino acids: CASSLGYRTGRTGELFF. Here the CDR3 DNA reads TGTGCCAGCAGCTTGGGGTATCGGACAGGGCGTACCGGGGAGCTGTTTTTT.